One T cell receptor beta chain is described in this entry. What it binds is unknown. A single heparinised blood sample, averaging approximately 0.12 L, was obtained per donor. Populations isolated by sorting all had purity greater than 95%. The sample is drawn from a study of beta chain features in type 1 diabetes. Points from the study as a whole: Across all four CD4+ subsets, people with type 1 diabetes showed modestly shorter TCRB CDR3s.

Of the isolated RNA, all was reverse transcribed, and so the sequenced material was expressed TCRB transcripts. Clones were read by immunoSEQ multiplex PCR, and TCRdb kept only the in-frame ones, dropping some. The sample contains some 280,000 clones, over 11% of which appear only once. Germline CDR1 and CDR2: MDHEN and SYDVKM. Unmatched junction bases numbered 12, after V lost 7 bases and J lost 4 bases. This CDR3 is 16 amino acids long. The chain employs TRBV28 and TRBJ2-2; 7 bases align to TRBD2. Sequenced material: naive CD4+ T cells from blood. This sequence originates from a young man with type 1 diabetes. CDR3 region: CASNRAGNAGTGELFF. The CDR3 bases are TGTGCCAGCAACAGAGCGGGGAACGCGGGCACCGGGGAGCTGTTTTTT.